Following are 9 T cell receptor beta chains from one sample sequenced in a study of neurological immune-mediated disorders. Using its own MiXCR run on the 5' RACE reads, TCRdb lists one record per CDR3 protein. The table lists 110,000 or so distinct CDR3 sequences, about 3.2% of them singletons. Sample: PBMCs. These receptors all stem from a woman aged 25 to 39 with multiple sclerosis.

This clonotype appeared many times. J is TRBJ2-1 and V is TRBV29-1, with a tentative D call TRBD2 (6 bases). The germline CDR1 and CDR2 sequences are SQVTM and ANQGSEA. The CDR3 sequence is 14 residues long. Between the trimmed V and J ends, which lost 6 bases and 2 bases, there was a span of 14 bases. The CDR3 loop reads CSVLTSGAYNEQFF. In nucleotides, the CDR3 is TGCAGCGTCCTAACCTCGGGAGCCTACAATGAGCAGTTCTTC.

This clonotype has a count of ten or more. The chain recombines TRBV6-2 or TRBV6-3 with TRBJ2-5, with 7 nucleotides matching TRBD2. This CDR3 spans 14 amino acids. With 0 bases clipped from V and 5 bases from J, the junction kept 3 bases outside the gene matches. In germline, CDR1 is MNHEY, CDR2 SVGEGT. CDR3 DNA: TGTGCCAGCAGTTACTCCCAGGGAGGGGAGACCCAGTACTTC. As protein: CASSYSQGGETQYF.

This clonotype was counted many times. The chain employs TRBV20-1 and TRBJ1-2; TRBD1 is a possible D gene (5 bases). There are 12 residues in the CDR3. Germline V gene sequence: CDR1 DFQATT, CDR2 SNEGSKA (reference sequence). V was trimmed by 3 bases and J by 8 bases, leaving 13 bases between them. For the CDR3, the DNA is TGCAGTGCTAGTACAGGCCTGGAGGGCTACACCTTC. Its protein is CSASTGLEGYTF.

Ten or more counts support this clonotype. The V and J genes are TRBV5-1 and TRBJ2-2; D remains unclear. CDR1 is SGHRS and CDR2 is YFSETQ in the germline V gene. The CDR3 spans 13 residues. V gave up 2 bases and J gave up 7 bases, with 9 bases separating them. As DNA, the CDR3 is TGCGCCAGCAGCTTCGAATACGGCGGGGAGCTGTTTTTT. Translation: CASSFEYGGELFF.

This clonotype has a count of ten or more. The chain couples TRBV20-1 to TRBJ1-5; D is unclear. The CDR3 runs to 14 residues. V dropped 6 bases and J dropped 3 bases, with 15 bases sitting between them. CDR1 DFQATT and CDR2 SNEGSKA come from the germline V gene (reference sequence). The CDR3 coding sequence is TGCAGTGCCCCACGACGAGGCTTCAATCAGCCCCAGCATTTT. This codes for CSAPRRGFNQPQHF.

This clonotype has ten or more counts. V is TRBV9 and J is TRBJ2-1; 8 nucleotides align to TRBD1. This CDR3 contains 16 residues. Germline values: CDR1 SGDLS, CDR2 YYNGEE. J lost 8 bases, V lost 0 bases, and 10 bases had no gene match. The CDR3 DNA reads TGTGCCAGCAGCGTAGAAGGACAGGGCTCCGTCGATGAGCAGTTCTTC. Its translation is CASSVEGQGSVDEQFF.

This clonotype appeared many times. This chain connects TRBV7-2 to TRBJ2-1; 9 bases map to TRBD2. The CDR3 sequence is 15 residues long. The V segment lost 5 bases and the J segment 8 bases; nucleotides outside the gene matches: 10. CDR1 and CDR2 (germline): SGHTA, FQGNSA. This chain's CDR3 is CASSGVAGARDEQFF. The CDR3, as DNA: TGTGCCAGCAGCGGGGTAGCGGGAGCAAGGGATGAGCAGTTCTTC.

In its sample, this clonotype was seen many times. J is TRBJ2-1 and V is TRBV2; 9 positions agree with TRBD2. The germline CDR1 and CDR2 sequences are SNHLY and FYNNEI. This CDR3 has 16 amino acids. V shed 6 bases and J 2 bases; nucleotides not matched to a gene: 8. The CDR3 region is CASSPQLAGPYNEQFF. CDR3 bases: TGTGCCAGCAGCCCTCAACTAGCGGGTCCCTACAATGAGCAGTTCTTC. Together with reference TRBV2 and TRBJ2-1, the CDR3 gives the full variable domain: EPEVTQTPSHQVTQMGQEVILRCVPISNHLYFYWYRQILGQKVEFLVSFYNNEISEKSEIFDDQFSVERPDGSNFTLKIRSTKLEDSAMYFCASSPQLAGPYNEQFFGPGTRLTVL.

The gene calls are TRBV25-1 and TRBJ2-1; TRBD2 matches at 7 bases. V trimming: 4 bases; J trimming: 6 bases; junction bases outside the gene matches: 0. The germline gives CDR1 MGHDK, CDR2 SYGVNS. The CDR3 runs 12 residues. This chain's CDR3 is CASSGLANEQFF. CDR3 sequence (DNA): TGTGCCAGCAGTGGACTAGCCAATGAGCAGTTCTTC.